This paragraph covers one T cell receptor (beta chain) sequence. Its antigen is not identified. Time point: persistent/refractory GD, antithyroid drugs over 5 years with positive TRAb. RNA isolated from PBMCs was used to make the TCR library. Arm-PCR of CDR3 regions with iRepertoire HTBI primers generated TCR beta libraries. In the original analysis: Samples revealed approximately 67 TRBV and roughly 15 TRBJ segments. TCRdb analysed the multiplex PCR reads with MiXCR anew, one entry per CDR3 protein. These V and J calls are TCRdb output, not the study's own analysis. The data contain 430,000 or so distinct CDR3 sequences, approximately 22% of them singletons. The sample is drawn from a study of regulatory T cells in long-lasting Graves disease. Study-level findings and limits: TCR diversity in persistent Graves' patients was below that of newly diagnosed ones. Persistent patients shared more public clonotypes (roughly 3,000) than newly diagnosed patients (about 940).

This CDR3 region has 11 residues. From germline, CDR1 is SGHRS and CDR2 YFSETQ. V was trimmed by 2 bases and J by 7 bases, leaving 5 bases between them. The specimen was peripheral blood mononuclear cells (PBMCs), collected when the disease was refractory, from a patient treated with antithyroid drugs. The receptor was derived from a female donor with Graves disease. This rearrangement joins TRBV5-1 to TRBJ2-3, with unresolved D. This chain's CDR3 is CASSLGHTQYF. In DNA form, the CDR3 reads TGCGCCAGCAGCTTAGGGCATACGCAGTATTTT.